This T cell receptor beta chain was recovered during a study of cytomegalovirus exposure and HLA in healthy donors. Overall study findings and caveats: The authors confirmed in vitro that a few CMV-associated chains were specific for CMV antigens. Some public TCRs appeared in many individuals, while most sequences were rare. When analyzed later, the rates of TCR association showed variation by HLA locus, with DRB1 the most and HLA-C the fewest.

The germline gives CDR1 LGHNA, CDR2 YSLEER. The CDR3 runs 15 residues. Trimming removed 0 bases from V and 7 bases from J, with 13 bases in between. Both 60 Vbeta primers and 13 Jbeta primers went into the PCR. Libraries were prepared by immunoSEQ multiplex PCR; TCRdb keeps only in-frame clonotypes and omits some of them. The table lists around 180,000 clones, around 80% of them singletons. The sample holds many counts of this clone. Its antigen is as yet unknown. The specimen was PBMCs. This receptor was obtained from a man between 35 and 55 years old in good health and CMV-seronegative. This rearrangement joins TRBV4-3 to TRBJ2-1; no clear D gene. The CDR3 DNA reads as TGCGCCAGCAGCCAAGATCGGGTCAGCTCTAATGAGCAGTTCTTC. It codes for CASSQDRVSSNEQFF.